This T cell receptor beta chain was sequenced for a study of shared clonotypes between healthy human individuals. Study-wide results and caveats: There were few donors, and this limited the genetic and exposure-history diversity represented.

Looked up from germline, CDR1 is SGHAT and CDR2 is FQNNGV. Trimming removed 7 bases from V and 6 bases from J, with 17 bases in between. There are 14 residues in the CDR3. Only in-frame clones appear in the TCRdb table, and some are missing; sequencing was by immunoSEQ multiplex PCR. The repertoire holds just over 2,000,000 clones, with approximately 95% as singletons. As concerns this clone: What it recognizes is unknown.

This receptor was identified in a man aged 18 to 35 in good health. Sequencing used naive CD4+ T cells sorted from blood. Subset of the sample: CD45RA+ positively selected. The chain couples TRBV11-2 to TRBJ2-3; a weak D match, TRBD2 (6 bases). DNA of the CDR3: TGTGCCAGCACCGGGGACTCAACCGGGGATACGCAGTATTTT. Encoded protein: CASTGDSTGDTQYF.